The sample holds many counts of the clone carrying this T cell receptor (beta chain). What it binds is unknown. The CDR3 end lies 3 residues beyond the end of the read and is filled in from the germline J gene. Looked up from germline, CDR1 is MNHNS and CDR2 is SASEGT. This CDR3 has 12 residues. Trimming removed 4 bases from V and 3 bases from J, with 7 bases in between. The data derive from a study of T cell clonality in common variable immunodeficiency. The study's findings and limits: In common variable immunodeficiency, TCR beta chains reportedly carried fewer deletions and N-nucleotide insertions. CVID subjects showed higher TCRbeta clonality than healthy controls.

Using immunoSEQ multiplex PCR, the repertoire was profiled, and TCRdb retains in-frame clones only, with some absent. The sample presents about 52,000 clones, none singletons. The sequenced sample consisted of peripheral blood mononuclear cells. J is TRBJ2-7 and V is TRBV6-1; maybe TRBD1 (5 bases). The origin of this receptor is a person between 18 and 75 years old in good health. CDR3 bases read: TGTGCCAGCAGTGGTCAGGGCTACGAG. As protein: CASSGQGYE. The whole CDR3 protein reads CASSGQGYEQYF.